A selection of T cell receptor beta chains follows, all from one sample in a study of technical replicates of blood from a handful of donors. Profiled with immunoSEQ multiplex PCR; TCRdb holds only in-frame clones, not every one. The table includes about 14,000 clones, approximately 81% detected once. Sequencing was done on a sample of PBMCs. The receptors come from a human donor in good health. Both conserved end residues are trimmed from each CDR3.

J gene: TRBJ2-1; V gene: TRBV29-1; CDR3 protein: SVERLATYNEQF
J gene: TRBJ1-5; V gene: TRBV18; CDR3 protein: ASSRNNRVQQPQH
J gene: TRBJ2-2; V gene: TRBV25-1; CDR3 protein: ASSEDRDTGELF
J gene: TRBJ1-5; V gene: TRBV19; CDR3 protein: ASSIASNQPQH
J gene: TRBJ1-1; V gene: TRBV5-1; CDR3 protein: ASSQNEGGSTEAF
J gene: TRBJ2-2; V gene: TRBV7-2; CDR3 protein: ASRGTPTRTGELF
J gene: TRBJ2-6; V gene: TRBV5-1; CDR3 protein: ASSLVLAETPGANVLT
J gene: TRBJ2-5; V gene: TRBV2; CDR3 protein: ASLGLAGGGETQY
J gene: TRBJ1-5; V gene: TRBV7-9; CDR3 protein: ASSFGTGRQPQH
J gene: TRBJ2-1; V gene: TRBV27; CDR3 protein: ASREWSYNEQF
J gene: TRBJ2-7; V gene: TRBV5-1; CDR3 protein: ASSLQGYEQY
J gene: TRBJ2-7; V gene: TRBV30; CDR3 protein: AWRGTSGSYEQY
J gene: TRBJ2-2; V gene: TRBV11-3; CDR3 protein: ASSLAATGTNTGELF
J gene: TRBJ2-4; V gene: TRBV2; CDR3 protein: ASRDFLTGLAKNIQY
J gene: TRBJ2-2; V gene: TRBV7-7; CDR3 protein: ASSSLGGSGTGELF
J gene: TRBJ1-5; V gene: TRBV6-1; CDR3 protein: ALQGPDSNQPQH
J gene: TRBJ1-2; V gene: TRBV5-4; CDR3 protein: ASSQDGIYGYT
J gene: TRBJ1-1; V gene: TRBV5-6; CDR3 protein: ASSLPGNTEAF
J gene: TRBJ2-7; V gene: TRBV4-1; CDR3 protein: ASSQDGPTTGEVLYEQY
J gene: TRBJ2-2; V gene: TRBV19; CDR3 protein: ASTDRDRANTGELF
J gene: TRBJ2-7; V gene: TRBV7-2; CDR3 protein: ASSQSDEQY
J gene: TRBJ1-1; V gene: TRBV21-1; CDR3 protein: ASSMTIATIRTEAF
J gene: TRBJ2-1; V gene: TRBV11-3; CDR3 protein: ASSFGSSYNEQF
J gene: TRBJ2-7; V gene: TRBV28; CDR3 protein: ASSDPGQGLYEQY
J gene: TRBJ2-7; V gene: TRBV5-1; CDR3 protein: ASSLAGGWERYEQY
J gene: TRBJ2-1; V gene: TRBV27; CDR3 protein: ASSLLGSYYNEQF
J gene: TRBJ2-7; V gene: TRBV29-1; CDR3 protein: SVQIAGYEQY
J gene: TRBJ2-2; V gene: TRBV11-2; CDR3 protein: ASSLVRAGELF
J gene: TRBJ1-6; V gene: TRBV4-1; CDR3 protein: ASSHPSDRANSPLH
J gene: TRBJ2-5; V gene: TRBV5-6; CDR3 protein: ASSIDSGETQY
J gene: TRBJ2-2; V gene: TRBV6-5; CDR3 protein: ASRREGELF
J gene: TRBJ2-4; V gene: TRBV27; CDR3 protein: ASSSRQGLAKNIQY
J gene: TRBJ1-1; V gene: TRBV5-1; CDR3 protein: ASSLRDMNTEAF
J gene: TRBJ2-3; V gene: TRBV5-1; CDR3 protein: ASSLGTAGGSDTQY
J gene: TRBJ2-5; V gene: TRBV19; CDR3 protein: ASSKGGDRGPPEY
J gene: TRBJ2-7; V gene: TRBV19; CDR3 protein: ASSITGTGSYYEQY
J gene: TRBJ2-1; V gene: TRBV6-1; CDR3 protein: ASSVDQGNEQF
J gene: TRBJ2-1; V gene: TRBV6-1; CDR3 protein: ASSEAVWYYRGQTNYSYNEQF